The entry below gives a single T cell receptor (beta chain) sequence along with its context. The entry originates in a study of T cells in Graves' hyperthyroidism and ophthalmopathy. Researchers took RNA transcripts and amplified the TCR beta CDR3 regions from them. When the TCR CDR3 underwent first-round RT-PCR, the HTBI primer set was used. TCRdb reprocessed the multiplex PCR reads with MiXCR, giving one entry per CDR3 protein. The sample carries 550,000 to 800,000 distinct CDR3 sequences, 15% to 20% recorded once. CDR1 and CDR2 from the germline V gene are MRHNA and SNTAGT. The CDR3 has 15 residues. Between the trimmed V and J ends, which lost 3 bases and 2 bases, there was a span of 11 bases. A lack of ophthalmopathy progression within 18 months defined stable Graves' hyperthyroidism. Each patient was aged 18 to 65 and had newly diagnosed hyperthyroidism of under 2 months' duration. The study excluded patients with uncontrolled infection, other autoimmune disease, pregnancy or lactation. Every diagnosis used clinical symptoms, serum thyroxine and TRAb, thyroid ultrasound and orbital computed tomography.

J is TRBJ1-5 and V is TRBV6-4; D not certain. Sequenced: blood. The TCR sequence derives from a man aged 50 to 60 with Graves' hyperthyroidism. The CDR3, as DNA: TGTGCCAGCAGTGAATCCGGGGAGGGCAATCAGCCCCAGCATTTT. Amino acids: CASSESGEGNQPQHF.